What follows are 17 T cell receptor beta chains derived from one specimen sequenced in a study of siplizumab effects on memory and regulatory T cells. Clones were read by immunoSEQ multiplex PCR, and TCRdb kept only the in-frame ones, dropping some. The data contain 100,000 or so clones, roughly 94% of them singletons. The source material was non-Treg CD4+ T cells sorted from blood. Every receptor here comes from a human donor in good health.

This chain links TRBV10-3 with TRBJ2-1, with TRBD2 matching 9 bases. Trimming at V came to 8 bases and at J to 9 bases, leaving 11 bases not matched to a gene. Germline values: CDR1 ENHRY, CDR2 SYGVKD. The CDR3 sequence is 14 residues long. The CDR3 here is CAIAGGGLAIEQFF. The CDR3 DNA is TGTGCCATCGCTGGGGGCGGACTAGCGATTGAGCAGTTCTTC.

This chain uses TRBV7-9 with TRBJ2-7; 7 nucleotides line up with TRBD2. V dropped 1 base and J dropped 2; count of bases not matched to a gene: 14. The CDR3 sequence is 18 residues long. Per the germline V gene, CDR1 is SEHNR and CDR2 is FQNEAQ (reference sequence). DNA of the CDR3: TGTGCCAGCAGCTTAGACCCCGGGCGGGGGTTCGGACCCTACGAGCAGTACTTC. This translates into CASSLDPGRGFGPYEQYF.

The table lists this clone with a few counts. The CDR3 nucleotides read TGTGCCTGGAGTGTACGGTACAATCAGCCCCAGCATTTT. Residues: CAWSVRYNQPQHF. The rearrangement uses TRBV30 and TRBJ1-5; D unclear. V lost 0 bases and J lost 3, with 6 bases in between. CDR3 length: 13 amino acids. CDR1 is GTSNPN, CDR2 SVGIG, per germline (reference sequence).

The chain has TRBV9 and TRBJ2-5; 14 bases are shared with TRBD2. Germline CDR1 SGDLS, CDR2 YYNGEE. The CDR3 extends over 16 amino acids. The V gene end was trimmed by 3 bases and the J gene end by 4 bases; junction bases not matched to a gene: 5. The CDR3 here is CASSADGTSGRETQYF. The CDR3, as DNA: TGTGCCAGCAGCGCGGATGGGACTAGCGGGAGAGAGACCCAGTACTTC.

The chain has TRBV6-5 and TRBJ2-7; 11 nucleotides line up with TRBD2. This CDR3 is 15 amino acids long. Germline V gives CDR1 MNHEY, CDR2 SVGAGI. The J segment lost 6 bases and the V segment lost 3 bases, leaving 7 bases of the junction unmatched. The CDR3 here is CASSYTGLAEIEQYF. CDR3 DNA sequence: TGTGCCAGCAGTTATACGGGACTAGCGGAGATCGAGCAGTACTTC.

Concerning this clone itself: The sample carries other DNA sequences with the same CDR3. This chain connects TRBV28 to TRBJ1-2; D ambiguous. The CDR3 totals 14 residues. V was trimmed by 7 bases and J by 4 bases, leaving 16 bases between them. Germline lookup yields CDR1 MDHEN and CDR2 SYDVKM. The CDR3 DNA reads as TGTGCCAGCACTACTGGGCGGAGGACCTATGGCTACACCTTC. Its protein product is CASTTGRRTYGYTF.

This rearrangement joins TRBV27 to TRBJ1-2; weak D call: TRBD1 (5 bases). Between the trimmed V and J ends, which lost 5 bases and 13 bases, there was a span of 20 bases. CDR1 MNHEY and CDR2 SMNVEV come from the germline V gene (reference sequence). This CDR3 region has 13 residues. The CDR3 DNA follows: TGTGCCAGCAGTACACGGACGGGTATGGGGGGCACCTTC. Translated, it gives CASSTRTGMGGTF.

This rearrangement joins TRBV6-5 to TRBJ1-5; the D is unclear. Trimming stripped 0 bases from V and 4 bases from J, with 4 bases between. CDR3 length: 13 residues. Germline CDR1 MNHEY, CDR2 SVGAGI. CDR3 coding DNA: TGTGCCAGCAGTTACTCGACGAATCAGCCCCAGCATTTT. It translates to CASSYSTNQPQHF.

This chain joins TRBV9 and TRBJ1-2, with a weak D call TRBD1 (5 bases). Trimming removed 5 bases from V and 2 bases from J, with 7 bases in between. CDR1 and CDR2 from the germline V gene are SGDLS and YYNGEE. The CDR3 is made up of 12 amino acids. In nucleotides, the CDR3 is TGTGCCAGCAGTGGGGGGAACTATGGCTACACCTTC. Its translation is CASSGGNYGYTF. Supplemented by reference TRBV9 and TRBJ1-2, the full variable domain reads DSGVTQTPKHLITATGQRVTLRCSPRSGDLSVYWYQQSLDQGLQFLIQYYNGEERAKGNILERFSAQQFPDLHSELNLSSLELGDSALYFCASSGGNYGYTFGSGTRLTVV.

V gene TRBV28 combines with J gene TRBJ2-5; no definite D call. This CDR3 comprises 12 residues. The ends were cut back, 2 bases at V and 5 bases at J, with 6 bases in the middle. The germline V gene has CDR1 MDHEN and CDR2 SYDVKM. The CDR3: CASSLIGETQYF. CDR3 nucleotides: TGTGCCAGCAGTTTAATCGGGGAGACCCAGTACTTC.

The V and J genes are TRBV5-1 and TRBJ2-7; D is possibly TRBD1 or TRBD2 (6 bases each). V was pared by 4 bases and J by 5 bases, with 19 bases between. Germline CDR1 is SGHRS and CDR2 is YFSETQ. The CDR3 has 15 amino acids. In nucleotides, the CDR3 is TGCGCCAGCAGCCCTTCCGGGCAGGGGAGGAACGAGCAGTACTTC. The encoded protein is CASSPSGQGRNEQYF. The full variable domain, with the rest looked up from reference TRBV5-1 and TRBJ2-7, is KAGVTQTPRYLIKTRGQQVTLSCSPISGHRSVSWYQQTPGQGLQFLFEYFSETQRNKGNFPGRFSGRQFSNSRSEMNVSTLELGDSALYLCASSPSGQGRNEQYFGPGTRLTVT.

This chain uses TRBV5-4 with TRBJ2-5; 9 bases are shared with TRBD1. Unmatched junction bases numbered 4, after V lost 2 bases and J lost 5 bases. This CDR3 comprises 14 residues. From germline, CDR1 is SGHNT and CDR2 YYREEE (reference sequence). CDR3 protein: CASSFTGGGETQYF. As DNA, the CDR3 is TGTGCCAGCAGCTTTACAGGGGGCGGGGAGACCCAGTACTTC.

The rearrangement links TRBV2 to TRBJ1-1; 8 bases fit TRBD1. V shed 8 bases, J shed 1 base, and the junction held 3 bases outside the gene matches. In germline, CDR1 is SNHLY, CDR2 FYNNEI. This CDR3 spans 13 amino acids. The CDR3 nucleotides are TGTGCCAGCGGGACAGGTTCGAACACTGAAGCTTTCTTT. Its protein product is CASGTGSNTEAFF.

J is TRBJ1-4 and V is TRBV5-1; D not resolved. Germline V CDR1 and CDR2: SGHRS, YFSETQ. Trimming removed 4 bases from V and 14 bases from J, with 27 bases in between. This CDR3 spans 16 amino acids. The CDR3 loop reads CASSIEGSDVSMRLFF. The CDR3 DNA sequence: TGCGCCAGCAGCATCGAGGGCTCGGACGTTTCGATGCGCCTGTTTTTT. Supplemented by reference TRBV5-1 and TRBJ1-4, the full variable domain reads KAGVTQTPRYLIKTRGQQVTLSCSPISGHRSVSWYQQTPGQGLQFLFEYFSETQRNKGNFPGRFSGRQFSNSRSEMNVSTLELGDSALYLCASSIEGSDVSMRLFFGSGTQLSVL.

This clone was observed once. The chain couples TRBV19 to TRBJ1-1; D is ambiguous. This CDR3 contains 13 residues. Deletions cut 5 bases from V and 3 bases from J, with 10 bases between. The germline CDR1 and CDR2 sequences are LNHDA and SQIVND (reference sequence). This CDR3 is CASSGRFDTEAFF. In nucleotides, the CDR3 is TGTGCCAGTAGTGGCAGGTTTGACACTGAAGCTTTCTTT.

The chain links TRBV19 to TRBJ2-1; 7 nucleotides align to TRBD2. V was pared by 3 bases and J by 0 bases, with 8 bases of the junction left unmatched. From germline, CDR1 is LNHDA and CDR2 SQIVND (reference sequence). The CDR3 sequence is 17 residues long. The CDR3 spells CASSIGGRSSSYNEQFF. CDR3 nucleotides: TGTGCCAGTAGTATCGGGGGGAGAAGCAGCTCCTACAATGAGCAGTTCTTC.

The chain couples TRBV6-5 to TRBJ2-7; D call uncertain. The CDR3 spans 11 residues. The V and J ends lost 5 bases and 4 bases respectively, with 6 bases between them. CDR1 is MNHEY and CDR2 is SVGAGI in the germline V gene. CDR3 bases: TGTGCCAGCAGTAACTTGTACGAGCAGTACTTC. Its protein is CASSNLYEQYF.